The rows below give T cell receptor beta chains drawn from one sample of a study of blood T cell repertoires in COVID-19. Sequencing used immunoSEQ multiplex PCR; TCRdb keeps in-frame clones, though not all of them. This sample has under 70,000 clones, with 73% found just once. Input material: peripheral blood. The receptors here all came from a woman between 65 and 79 years old with acute or convalescent COVID-19. The CDR3 runs from the conserved cysteine through the conserved F or W. Each record gives: J gene, V gene, D gene, clone size, CDR3 DNA, CDR3 protein. D genes are given only for firm matches. The size of a clone is reported for some rows only, either as once, few or many, or as a class for expanded clones.

TRBJ1-2 | TRBV7-2 | - | - | TGTGCCAGCAGCTTGAGACAGGCTACAATAAACTATGGCTACACCTTC | CASSLRQATINYGYTF
TRBJ1-2 | TRBV6-5 | - | - | TGTGCCAGCAGTACACTAAACTATGGCTACACCTTC | CASSTLNYGYTF
TRBJ1-2 | TRBV3-1/TRBV3-2 | TRBD1 | many | TGTGCCAGCAGCCCGTCGGACAGGGACATGGGAGGCTACACCTTC | CASSPSDRDMGGYTF
TRBJ2-7 | TRBV6-6 | - | - | TGTGCCAGCAGTTACTCTGACAGGATCTACGAGCAGTACTTC | CASSYSDRIYEQYF
TRBJ1-5 | TRBV6-1 | - | - | TGTGCCAGCAGTGAGCGGACAGCCAGCAATCAGCCCCAGCATTTT | CASSERTASNQPQHF
TRBJ1-1 | TRBV19 | - | few | TGTGCCAGTAGTATATTTACAGGCAACACTGAAGCTTTCTTT | CASSIFTGNTEAFF
TRBJ2-3 | TRBV27 | - | - | TGTGCCAGCAGTTTAGAGGCAGGGGTGGGAACAGATACGCAGTATTTT | CASSLEAGVGTDTQYF
TRBJ2-3 | TRBV30 | - | - | TGTGCCTGGAGGATTGGGGGGGCCGGTGCAGATACGCAGTATTTT | CAWRIGGAGADTQYF
TRBJ1-2 | TRBV29-1 | - | few | TGCAGCGCGTCGGACAGTCCTATCAGCGGCTACACCTTC | CSASDSPISGYTF
TRBJ1-1 | TRBV12-5 | - | many | TGTGCTAGTGGTCCCCCCGGCGCGGGATGGACTGAAGCTTTCTTT | CASGPPGAGWTEAFF
TRBJ1-6 | TRBV10-3 | TRBD1 | once | TGTGCCATCAAAGGTGGACAGGACCTTAATTCACCCCTCCACTTT | CAIKGGQDLNSPLHF
TRBJ1-1 | TRBV7-3 | - | - | TGTGCCAGCAGCCCCCATACGGGTGGGACTGAAGCTTTCTTT | CASSPHTGGTEAFF
TRBJ1-1 | TRBV7-9 | - | - | TGTGCCAGCAGGCGGGAGGGCGGGGACACTGAAGCTTTCTTT | CASRREGGDTEAFF
TRBJ2-3 | TRBV5-5 | - | - | TGTGCCAGCAGCTTGGTTGGGGCGGGGGATACGCAGTATTTT | CASSLVGAGDTQYF
TRBJ2-1 | TRBV13 | TRBD1 | - | TGTGCCAGCAGCTTAGGGACAGGGAAGGTTCCGTTCTTC | CASSLGTGKVPFF
TRBJ2-2 | TRBV9 | - | - | TGTGCCAGCAGCGTAGGACTGGGGGAGCTGTTTTTT | CASSVGLGELFF
TRBJ2-4 | TRBV19 | - | - | TGTGCCAGTAGTGACCGGGACATTCAGTACTTC | CASSDRDIQYF
TRBJ1-2 | TRBV18 | - | many | TGTGCCAGCTCACCTCCGCCTGGGCGAGACAGCAACTATGGCTACACCTTC | CASSPPPGRDSNYGYTF
TRBJ1-2 | TRBV3-1/TRBV3-2 | - | - | TGTGCCAGCAGCCACAGCCGATGGCGGGGTAGTGGCTACACCTTC | CASSHSRWRGSGYTF
TRBJ2-7 | TRBV5-8 | TRBD2 | - | TGTGCCAGCAGCCAGGGACTAGCGGATTCCTACGAGCAGTACTTC | CASSQGLADSYEQYF
TRBJ1-4 | TRBV5-6 | - | - | TGTGCCAGCAGCTCCGCCGGGACTAGGAATGAAAAACTGTTTTTT | CASSSAGTRNEKLFF
TRBJ1-2 | TRBV6-5 | TRBD1 | - | TGTGCCAGCAGTTGGACAGGGGGCTTCTATGGCTACACCTTC | CASSWTGGFYGYTF
TRBJ2-7 | TRBV3-1/TRBV3-2 | - | - | TGTGCCAGCAGCCAAGGGACAGTGGACTGGGAGCAGTACTTC | CASSQGTVDWEQYF
TRBJ1-5 | TRBV6-5 | TRBD1 | - | TGTGCCAGCAGCACCGGGACAGCGGAACAGCCCCAGCATTTT | CASSTGTAEQPQHF
TRBJ1-5 | TRBV3-1/TRBV3-2 | - | few | TGTGCCAGCAGCCAAGACAGGGCTCAGCCCCAGCATTTT | CASSQDRAQPQHF
TRBJ1-6 | TRBV30 | - | once | TGTGCCTGGAGCCCCTCTAATGACAGGCCCAATTCACCCCTCCACTTT | CAWSPSNDRPNSPLHF
TRBJ1-4 | TRBV29-1 | - | - | TGCAGCGTGACAAGCCAGGGGACTAATGAAAAACTGTTTTTT | CSVTSQGTNEKLFF
TRBJ1-1 | TRBV12-3/TRBV12-4 | - | - | TGTGCCAGCAGCCCTGGAACCGGGGCTTTCTTT | CASSPGTGAFF
TRBJ2-7 | TRBV6-4 | TRBD1 | few | TGTGCCAGCAGTGACTCGGCTGAGGGGGCCGAGCAGTACTTC | CASSDSAEGAEQYF
TRBJ1-5 | TRBV27 | - | - | TGTGCCAGTTCCCTAGTACGAAATCAGCCCCAGCATTTT | CASSLVRNQPQHF
TRBJ2-7 | TRBV10-1 | TRBD1 | - | TGCGCCAGCAGTGATTGGGGGACAGGGATCTACGAGCAGTACTTC | CASSDWGTGIYEQYF
TRBJ2-5 | TRBV20-1 | - | - | TGCAGTGCTAGTTTGCGGTCTGGCGAGACCCAGTACTTC | CSASLRSGETQYF
TRBJ2-7 | TRBV29-1 | TRBD1 | - | TGCAGCGTCGAAGGGCCGCAGGGGGCAGGATACGAGCAGTACTTC | CSVEGPQGAGYEQYF
TRBJ1-2 | TRBV30 | - | few | TGTGCCTGGTCCCCAGGGGCAGGGTATGGCTACACCTTC | CAWSPGAGYGYTF
TRBJ2-5 | TRBV30 | - | - | TGTGCCTGGAGTACGTCAGGCCCCTCAATTGAGACCCAGTACTTC | CAWSTSGPSIETQYF
TRBJ2-3 | TRBV3-1/TRBV3-2 | TRBD2 | - | TGTGCCAGCAGCCTCCGTAGCCCCCTAGCGGGGGGGACAGATACGCAGTATTTT | CASSLRSPLAGGTDTQYF
TRBJ1-1 | TRBV2 | - | - | TGTGCCAGCAGTGAACCGTCGGTTTACACTGAAGCTTTCTTT | CASSEPSVYTEAFF
TRBJ1-2 | TRBV19 | - | - | TGTGCCAGTAACCCCCTTATGAGGGTTAGTGGCTACACCTTC | CASNPLMRVSGYTF
TRBJ1-1 | TRBV5-5 | TRBD1 | - | TGTGCCAGCAGCTCTACTGTATCACAGGGGGGGGAAGCTTTCTTT | CASSSTVSQGGEAFF
TRBJ1-6 | TRBV7-3 | - | - | TGTGCCAGCAGCTTAACGAGGGAATCACCCCTCCACTTT | CASSLTRESPLHF
TRBJ2-5 | TRBV11-2 | - | - | TGTGCCAGCAGCCCACTGGGGGGGGCTGGAGAGACCCAATACTTC | CASSPLGGAGETQYF
TRBJ1-3 | TRBV15 | TRBD1 | - | TGTGCCACCCGACAGGGTGGAATTCTCTCTGGAAACACCATATATTTT | CATRQGGILSGNTIYF
TRBJ1-2 | TRBV20-1 | - | - | TGCAGTGCTAGTAGGACGGGAACTTATGGCTACACCTTC | CSASRTGTYGYTF
TRBJ1-5 | TRBV7-2 | TRBD1 | few | TGTGCCAGCAGCGTCCGGGACAGACCCCTTGGGAGCAATCAGCCCCAGCATTTT | CASSVRDRPLGSNQPQHF
TRBJ2-1 | TRBV2 | TRBD1 | - | TGTGCCGCAGGGGGCAGGGTGGGTGAGCAGTTCTTC | CAAGGRVGEQFF
TRBJ1-1 | TRBV10-3 | TRBD1 | - | TGTGCCATCAGATCCGGGACAGGGGTCATGAACACTGAAGCTTTCTTT | CAIRSGTGVMNTEAFF
TRBJ2-2 | TRBV7-3 | - | - | TGTGCCAGCAGCGCCAACCGGGGAACCGGGGAGCTGTTTTTT | CASSANRGTGELFF
TRBJ1-4 | TRBV21-1 | - | - | TGTGCCAGCAGCAAAGGGGCAGGGGGCGGTGAAAAACTGTTTTTT | CASSKGAGGGEKLFF
TRBJ2-1 | TRBV19 | TRBD1 | - | TGTGCCAGTAGTATAGGGGACAGGTCCAATGAGCAGTTCTTC | CASSIGDRSNEQFF
TRBJ2-1 | TRBV2 | - | few | TGTGCCAGCGGGGCAGCCCTCGGTGAGCAGTTCTTC | CASGAALGEQFF